This T cell receptor beta chain emerged from a study of somatic mutations in cytotoxic T cells in rheumatoid arthritis. Study conclusions and caveats: The slight TRBV07 underrepresentation in rheumatoid arthritis patients was not adjusted for multiple comparisons. The targets (antigens) of the expanded CD8+ clones were not known.

From germline, CDR1 is LNHDA and CDR2 SQIVND (reference sequence). This CDR3 region has 15 residues. The ends were cut back, 5 bases at V and 4 bases at J, with 16 bases in the middle. In regard to this clone: The antigen remains unidentified.

Only in-frame clones appear in the TCRdb table, and some are missing; sequencing was by immunoSEQ multiplex PCR. The table includes 35,000 to 40,000 clones, about 80% detected once. Comprising around 55% females and having a median age of roughly 55 years (range roughly 20-80), blood donors constituted the healthy controls. Separation of CD4+ and CD8+ cells was performed by positive magnetic bead selection, and purity was verified by flow cytometry. The source is a man aged 35 to 55 in good health. Sequenced material: CD8+ T cells sorted from blood. The chain recombines TRBV19 with TRBJ2-3; D not certain. The CDR3 DNA is TGTGCCAGTAGTTCTCGACCAGGCGGCGCAGATACGCAGTATTTT. Encoded protein: CASSSRPGGADTQYF.